What follows are 10 T cell receptor beta chains derived from one specimen sequenced in a study of cytomegalovirus exposure and HLA in healthy donors. 13 Jbeta primers and 60 Vbeta primers were used for the PCR. Using immunoSEQ multiplex PCR, the repertoire was profiled, and TCRdb retains in-frame clones only, with some absent. The repertoire holds some 140,000 clones, 76% seen once, with about 1.7% in the top ten. Sequences were obtained from PBMCs. These receptors came from a female donor in good health and CMV-seropositive.

This clone rates as medium-sized. This chain connects TRBV7-9 to TRBJ1-3; TRBD1 matches 7 bases. This CDR3 has 15 amino acids. CDR1 is SEHNR, CDR2 FQNEAQ, per germline (reference sequence). V shed 5 bases, J shed 5 bases, and the junction held 9 bases outside the gene matches. The CDR3 nucleotides read TGTGCCAGCAGCCGACAGGGAAGACAGAGAAACACCATATATTTT. Translating gives CASSRQGRQRNTIYF.

The chain carries TRBV11-2 and TRBJ1-1, with D perhaps matching TRBD1 (6 bases). The germline gives CDR1 SGHAT, CDR2 FQNNGV. The CDR3 runs to 13 residues. V gave up 5 bases and J gave up 5 bases, with 12 bases separating them. CDR3 bases: TGTGCCAGCAGCCGTACAGGGTTAACTGAAGCTTTCTTT. Amino acid sequence: CASSRTGLTEAFF.

This clone was seen a single time. The chain recombines TRBV2 with TRBJ2-2; 11 bases fit TRBD2. V shed 4 bases, J shed 6 bases, and the junction held 4 bases outside the gene matches. Germline values: CDR1 SNHLY, CDR2 FYNNEI. The CDR3 is 15 amino acids. The chain's CDR3 is CASSGLAGKAGELFF. DNA for the CDR3: TGTGCCAGCAGTGGACTAGCGGGAAAGGCCGGGGAGCTGTTTTTT. The whole variable domain, filled in from reference TRBV2 and TRBJ2-2, reads EPEVTQTPSHQVTQMGQEVILRCVPISNHLYFYWYRQILGQKVEFLVSFYNNEISEKSEIFDDQFSVERPDGSNFTLKIRSTKLEDSAMYFCASSGLAGKAGELFFGEGSRLTVL.

The chain carries TRBV5-1 and TRBJ2-7, with 8 bases identical to TRBD2. CDR3 length: 14 amino acids. V dropped 5 bases and J dropped 0; count of bases not matched to a gene: 4. In germline, CDR1 is SGHRS, CDR2 YFSETQ. CDR3 sequence (DNA): TGCGCCAGCAGTGGAAGCGGGAGCTCCTACGAGCAGTACTTC. Translated, it gives CASSGSGSSYEQYF.

CDR3 protein: CASSPPGPGGETQYF. The CDR3 region has the DNA TGTGCCAGCAGCCCTCCGGGACCCGGGGGAGAGACCCAGTACTTC. The chain carries TRBV7-8 and TRBJ2-5; D possibly corresponds to TRBD2 (6 bases). Per the germline V gene, CDR1 is SGHVS and CDR2 is FQNEAQ. V was shortened by 5 bases and J by 4 bases, with 17 bases between the two germline ends. This CDR3 comprises 15 residues. Full variable domain (missing parts from reference TRBV7-8 and TRBJ2-5): GAGVSQSPRYKVAKRGQDVALRCDPISGHVSLFWYQQALGQGPEFLTYFQNEAQLDKSGLPSDRFFAERPEGSVSTLKIQRTQQEDSAVYLCASSPPGPGGETQYFGPGTRLLVL.

In nucleotides, the CDR3 is TGTGCCCACGATTGCCTGAGGGGGTCCATCTTTGGCTACACCTTC. As protein: CAHDCLRGSIFGYTF. V is TRBV27 and J is TRBJ1-2, with TRBD1 as a possible D gene (6 bases). V lost 11 bases to trimming and J lost 7 bases, with 26 bases between them. Germline values: CDR1 MNHEY, CDR2 SMNVEV (reference sequence). This CDR3 contains 15 residues.

This chain links TRBV14 with TRBJ2-2; 8 bases line up with TRBD1. Germline CDR1 and CDR2: SGHDN and FVKESK. The CDR3 has 15 residues. V lost 3 bases, J lost 5 bases, and 5 bases stayed unmatched. DNA of the CDR3: TGTGCCAGCAGCCAGGACAGGGTTAGGACCGGGGAGCTGTTTTTT. Protein product: CASSQDRVRTGELFF.

The chain employs TRBV5-1 and TRBJ2-7; possibly TRBD2 for D (6 bases). The CDR3 runs to 15 residues. Looked up from germline, CDR1 is SGHRS and CDR2 is YFSETQ. The germline V and J ends were trimmed by 5 bases and 0 bases, with 15 bases remaining between them. The CDR3 loop is CASRSVAGSSYEQYF. As DNA, the CDR3 is TGCGCCAGCAGGTCAGTCGCCGGGAGCTCCTACGAGCAGTACTTC.

This sequence joins TRBV5-1 and TRBJ2-3, with 8 bases identical to TRBD1. The length of the CDR3 is 16 residues. In germline, CDR1 is SGHRS, CDR2 YFSETQ. J gave up 4 bases and V 4 bases, and 11 bases lay outside the gene matches. CDR3 bases: TGCGCCAGCAGCGGGTCAGGGGGCTATTCCCCAGATACGCAGTATTTT. Amino acid sequence: CASSGSGGYSPDTQYF.

The chain joins TRBV6-1 to TRBJ1-4; TRBD1 might be the D (6 bases). CDR1 and CDR2 (germline): MNHNS, SASEGT. This CDR3 has 14 residues. V shed 5 bases and J shed 3 bases, with 10 bases lying between them. CDR3 protein: CASSLRGSNEKLFF. CDR3 coding DNA: TGTGCCAGCAGTCTGAGGGGGTCTAATGAAAAACTGTTTTTT.